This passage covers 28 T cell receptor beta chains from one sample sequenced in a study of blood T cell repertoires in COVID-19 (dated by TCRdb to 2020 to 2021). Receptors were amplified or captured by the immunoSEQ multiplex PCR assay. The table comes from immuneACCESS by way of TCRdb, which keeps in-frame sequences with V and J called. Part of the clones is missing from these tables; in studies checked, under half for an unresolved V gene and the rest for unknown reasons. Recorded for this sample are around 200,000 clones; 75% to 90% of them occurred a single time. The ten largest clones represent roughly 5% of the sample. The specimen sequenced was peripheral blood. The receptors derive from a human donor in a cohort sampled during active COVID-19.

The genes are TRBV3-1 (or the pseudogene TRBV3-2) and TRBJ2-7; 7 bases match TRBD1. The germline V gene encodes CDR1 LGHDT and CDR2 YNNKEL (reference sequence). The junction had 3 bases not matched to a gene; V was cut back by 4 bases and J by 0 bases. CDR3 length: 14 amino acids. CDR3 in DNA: TGTGCCAGCAGCCGACAGGGTAGCTCCTACGAGCAGTACTTC. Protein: CASSRQGSSYEQYF.

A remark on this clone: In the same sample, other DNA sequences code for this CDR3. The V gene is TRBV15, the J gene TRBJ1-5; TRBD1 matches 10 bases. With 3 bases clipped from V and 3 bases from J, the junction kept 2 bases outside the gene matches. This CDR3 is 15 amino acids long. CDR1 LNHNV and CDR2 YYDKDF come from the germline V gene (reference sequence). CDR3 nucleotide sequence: TGTGCCACCAGCAGGGACAGGGGGTCCAATCAGCCCCAGCATTTT. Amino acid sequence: CATSRDRGSNQPQHF.

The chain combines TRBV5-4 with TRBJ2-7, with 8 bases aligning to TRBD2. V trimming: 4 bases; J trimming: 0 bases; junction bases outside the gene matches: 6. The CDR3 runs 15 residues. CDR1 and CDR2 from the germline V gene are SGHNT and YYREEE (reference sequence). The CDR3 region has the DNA TGTGCCAGCAGCCGTACTAGCGGCAGCTCCTACGAGCAGTACTTC. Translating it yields CASSRTSGSSYEQYF.

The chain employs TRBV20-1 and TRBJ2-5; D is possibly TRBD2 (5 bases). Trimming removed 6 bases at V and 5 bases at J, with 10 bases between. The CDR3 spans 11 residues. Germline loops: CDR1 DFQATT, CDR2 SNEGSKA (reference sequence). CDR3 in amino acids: CSAARVETQYF. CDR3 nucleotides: TGCAGTGCGGCGCGGGTGGAGACCCAGTACTTC.

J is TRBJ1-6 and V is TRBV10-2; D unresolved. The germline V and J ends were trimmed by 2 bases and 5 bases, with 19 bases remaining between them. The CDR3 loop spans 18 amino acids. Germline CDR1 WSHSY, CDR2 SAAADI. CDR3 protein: CASSEPYGPGFDNSPLHF. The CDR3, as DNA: TGCGCCAGCAGTGAGCCCTACGGCCCGGGGTTTGATAATTCACCCCTCCACTTT.

The CDR3 spells CASSWRLAGPGELFF. Written as DNA, the CDR3 is TGTGCCAGTAGTTGGCGACTAGCGGGACCCGGGGAGCTGTTTTTT. The rearrangement links TRBV19 to TRBJ2-2; 11 bases line up with TRBD2. V shed 5 bases, J shed 6 bases, and the junction held 5 bases outside the gene matches. The CDR3 consists of 15 residues. The V gene's germline CDR1 is LNHDA and CDR2 SQIVND (reference sequence).

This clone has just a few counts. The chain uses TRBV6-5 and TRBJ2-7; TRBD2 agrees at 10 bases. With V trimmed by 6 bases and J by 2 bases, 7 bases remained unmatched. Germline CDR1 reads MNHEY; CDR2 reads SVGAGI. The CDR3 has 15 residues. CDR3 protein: CASSKILAGAYEQYF. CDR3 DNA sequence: TGTGCCAGCAGCAAAATCCTAGCGGGGGCCTACGAGCAGTACTTC.

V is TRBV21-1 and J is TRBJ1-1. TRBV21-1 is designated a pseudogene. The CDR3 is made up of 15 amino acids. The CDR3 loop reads CASSPPPGLNTEAFF. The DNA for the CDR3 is TGTGCCAGCAGCCCTCCCCCGGGACTTAACACTGAAGCTTTCTTT.

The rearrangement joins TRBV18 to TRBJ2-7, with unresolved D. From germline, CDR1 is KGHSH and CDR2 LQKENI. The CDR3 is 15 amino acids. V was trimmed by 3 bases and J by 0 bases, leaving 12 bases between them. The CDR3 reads CASSPSPESSYEQYF. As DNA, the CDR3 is TGTGCCAGCTCACCGAGTCCCGAGAGCTCCTACGAGCAGTACTTC. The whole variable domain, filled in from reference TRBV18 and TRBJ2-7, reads NAGVMQNPRHLVRRRGQEARLRCSPMKGHSHVYWYRQLPEEGLKFMVYLQKENIIDESGMPKERFSAEFPKEGPSILRIQQVVRGDSAAYFCASSPSPESSYEQYFGPGTRLTVT.

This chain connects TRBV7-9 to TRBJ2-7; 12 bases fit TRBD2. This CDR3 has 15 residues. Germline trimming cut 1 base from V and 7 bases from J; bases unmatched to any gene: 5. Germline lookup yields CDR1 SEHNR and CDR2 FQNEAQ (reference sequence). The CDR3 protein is CASSLGLAGVGEQYF. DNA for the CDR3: TGTGCCAGCAGCTTAGGACTAGCGGGAGTGGGAGAGCAGTACTTC. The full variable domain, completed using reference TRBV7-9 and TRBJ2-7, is DTGVSQNPRHKITKRGQNVTFRCDPISEHNRLYWYRQTLGQGPEFLTYFQNEAQLEKSRLLSDRFSAERPKGSFSTLEIQRTEQGDSAMYLCASSLGLAGVGEQYFGPGTRLTVT.

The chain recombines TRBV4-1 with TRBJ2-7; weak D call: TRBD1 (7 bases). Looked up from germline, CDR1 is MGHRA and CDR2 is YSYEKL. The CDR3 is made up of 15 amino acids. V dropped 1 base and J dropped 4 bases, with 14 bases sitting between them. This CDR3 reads CASSQAAGQSYEQYF. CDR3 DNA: TGCGCCAGCAGCCAAGCGGCGGGACAGTCGTACGAGCAGTACTTC.

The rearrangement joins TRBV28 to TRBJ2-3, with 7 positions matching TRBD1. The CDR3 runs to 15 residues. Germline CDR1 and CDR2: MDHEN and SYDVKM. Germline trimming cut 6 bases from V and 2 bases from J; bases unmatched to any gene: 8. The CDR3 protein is CASSLDRPNTDTQYF. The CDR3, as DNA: TGTGCCAGCAGCCTGGACAGGCCCAACACAGATACGCAGTATTTT.

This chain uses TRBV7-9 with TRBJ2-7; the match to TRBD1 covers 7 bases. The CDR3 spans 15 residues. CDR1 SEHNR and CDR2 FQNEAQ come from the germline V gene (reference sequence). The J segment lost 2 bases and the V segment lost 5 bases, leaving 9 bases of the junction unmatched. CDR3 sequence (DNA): TGTGCCAGCAGCATCCGGGACAGCCGGACCTACGAGCAGTACTTC. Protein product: CASSIRDSRTYEQYF.

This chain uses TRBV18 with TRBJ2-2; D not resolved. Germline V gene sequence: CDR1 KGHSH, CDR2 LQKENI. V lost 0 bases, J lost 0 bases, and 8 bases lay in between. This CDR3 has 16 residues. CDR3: CASSPPDGANTGELFF. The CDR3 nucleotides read TGTGCCAGCTCACCACCCGACGGAGCGAACACCGGGGAGCTGTTTTTT.

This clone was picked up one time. DNA of the CDR3: TGTGCCAGCAGTTGGGGCAGCAACTATGGCTACACCTTC. Protein: CASSWGSNYGYTF. This chain joins TRBV5-4 and TRBJ1-2; D is possibly TRBD1 (5 bases). This CDR3 region has 13 residues. Deletions cut 5 bases from V and 2 bases from J, with 10 bases between. Germline lookup yields CDR1 SGHNT and CDR2 YYREEE (reference sequence).

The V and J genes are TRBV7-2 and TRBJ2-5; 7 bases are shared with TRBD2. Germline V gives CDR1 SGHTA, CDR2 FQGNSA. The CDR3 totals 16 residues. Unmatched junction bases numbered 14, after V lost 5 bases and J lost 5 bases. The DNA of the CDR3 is TGTGCCAGCAGCCTTCGGGTTCGGGGGGATAAGGAGACCCAGTACTTC. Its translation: CASSLRVRGDKETQYF.

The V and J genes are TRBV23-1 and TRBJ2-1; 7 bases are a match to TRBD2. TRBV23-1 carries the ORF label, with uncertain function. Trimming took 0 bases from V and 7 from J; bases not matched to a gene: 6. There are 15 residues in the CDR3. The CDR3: CASSQSGEGLNEQFF. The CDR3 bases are TGCGCCAGCAGTCAATCGGGGGAGGGGTTGAATGAGCAGTTCTTC.

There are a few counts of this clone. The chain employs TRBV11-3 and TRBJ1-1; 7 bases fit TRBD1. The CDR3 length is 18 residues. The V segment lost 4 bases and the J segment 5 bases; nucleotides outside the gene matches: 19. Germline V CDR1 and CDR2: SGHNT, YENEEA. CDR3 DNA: TGTGCCAGCAGCTCCTATACTCTAGCAGGGGGAGTGTGGACTGAAGCTTTCTTT. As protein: CASSSYTLAGGVWTEAFF.

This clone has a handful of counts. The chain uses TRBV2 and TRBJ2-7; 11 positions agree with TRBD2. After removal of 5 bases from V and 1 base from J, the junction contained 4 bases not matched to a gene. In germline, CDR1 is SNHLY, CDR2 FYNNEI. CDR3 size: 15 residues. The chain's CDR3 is CASSSLAGASYEQYF. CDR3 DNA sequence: TGTGCCAGCAGTTCACTAGCGGGAGCGTCCTACGAGCAGTACTTC.

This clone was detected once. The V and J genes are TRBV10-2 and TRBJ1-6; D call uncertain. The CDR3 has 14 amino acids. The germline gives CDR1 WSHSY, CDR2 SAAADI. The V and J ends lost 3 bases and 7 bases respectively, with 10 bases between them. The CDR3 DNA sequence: TGCGCCAGCAGTGAAAAGGGAGGCAATTCACCCCTCCACTTT. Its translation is CASSEKGGNSPLHF.

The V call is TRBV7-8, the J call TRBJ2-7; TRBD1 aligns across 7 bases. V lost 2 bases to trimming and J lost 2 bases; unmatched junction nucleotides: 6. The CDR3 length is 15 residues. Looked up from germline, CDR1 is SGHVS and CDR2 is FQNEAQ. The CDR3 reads CASSLSTGQPYEQYF. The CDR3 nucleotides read TGTGCCAGCAGCTTAAGTACGGGACAGCCCTACGAGCAGTACTTC.

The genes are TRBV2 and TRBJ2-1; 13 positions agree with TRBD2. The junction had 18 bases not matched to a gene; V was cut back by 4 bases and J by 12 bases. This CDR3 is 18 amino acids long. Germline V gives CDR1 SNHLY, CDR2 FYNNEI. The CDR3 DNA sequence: TGTGCCAGCAGTGGATTAGTAACTAGCGGGAGGGCCCTCGCCCTGCAGTTCTTC. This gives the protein CASSGLVTSGRALALQFF.

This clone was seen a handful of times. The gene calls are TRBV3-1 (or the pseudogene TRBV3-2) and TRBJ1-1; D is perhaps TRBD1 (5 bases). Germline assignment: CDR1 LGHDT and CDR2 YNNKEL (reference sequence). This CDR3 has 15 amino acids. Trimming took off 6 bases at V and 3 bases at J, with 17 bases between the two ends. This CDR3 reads CASSRRTSTDTEAFF. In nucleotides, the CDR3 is TGTGCCAGCAGTCGTCGGACATCCACGGACACTGAAGCTTTCTTT.

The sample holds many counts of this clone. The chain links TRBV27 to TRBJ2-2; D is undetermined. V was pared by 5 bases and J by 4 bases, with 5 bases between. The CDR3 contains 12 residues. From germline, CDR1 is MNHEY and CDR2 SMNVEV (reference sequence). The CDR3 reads CASSLLTGELFF. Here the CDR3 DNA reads TGTGCCAGCAGTCTCCTCACCGGGGAGCTGTTTTTT.

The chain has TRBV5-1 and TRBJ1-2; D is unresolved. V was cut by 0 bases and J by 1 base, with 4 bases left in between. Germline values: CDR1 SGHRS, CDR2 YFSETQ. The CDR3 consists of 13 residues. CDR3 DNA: TGCGCCAGCAGCTTGGACAGTAACTATGGCTACACCTTC. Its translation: CASSLDSNYGYTF.

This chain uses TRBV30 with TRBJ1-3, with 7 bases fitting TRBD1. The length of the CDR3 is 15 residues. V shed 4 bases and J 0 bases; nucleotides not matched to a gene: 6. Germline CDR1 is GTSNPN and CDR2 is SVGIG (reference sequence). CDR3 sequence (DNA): TGTGCCTGGAAACAGGGGTCCTCCTCTGGAAACACCATATATTTT. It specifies CAWKQGSSSGNTIYF.

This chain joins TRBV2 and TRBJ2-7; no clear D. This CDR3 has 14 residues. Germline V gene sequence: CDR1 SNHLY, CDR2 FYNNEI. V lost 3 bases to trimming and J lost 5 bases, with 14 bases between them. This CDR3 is CASSEPRLFHEQYF. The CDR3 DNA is TGTGCCAGCAGTGAGCCGCGGCTTTTCCACGAGCAGTACTTC.

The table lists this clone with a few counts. Here the CDR3 DNA reads TGCGCCAGCAGCCACCGAATACTAGCAAATCACGGAGATACGCAGTATTTT. It is translated as CASSHRILANHGDTQYF. The chain carries TRBV4-1 and TRBJ2-3, with D maybe TRBD2 (6 bases). Trimming shortened V by 3 bases and J by 5 bases, and 21 bases separated the two germline ends. The length of the CDR3 is 17 residues. The germline gives CDR1 MGHRA, CDR2 YSYEKL.